The clone carrying this T cell receptor beta chain was found many times. Its antigen is currently unknown. This sample was included in a study of T cells in Graves' hyperthyroidism and ophthalmopathy. RNA transcripts gave rise to amplified TCR beta CDR3 regions. The HTBI primer set drove a first-round RT-PCR of the TCR CDR3. In TCRdb, the multiplex PCR reads were re-called with MiXCR into one record per CDR3 protein. The table has under 400,000 distinct CDR3 sequences, roughly 25% seen once. Study-level findings and limits: Separating ophthalmopathy from stable hyperthyroidism was achieved by a 13 V-J model. Blood also held most thyroid clonotypes expanded beyond 0.001.

V was pared by 3 bases and J by 7 bases, with 4 bases of the junction left unmatched. Germline lookup yields CDR1 MDHEN and CDR2 SYDVKM. CDR3 size: 14 residues. V and J are TRBV28 and TRBJ2-7, with 12 positions matching TRBD2. Sequencing was carried out using blood. This receptor was obtained from a man aged 45-65 years with Graves' hyperthyroidism. The CDR3 protein is CASSFGLAGSEQYF. In DNA, the CDR3 is TGTGCCAGCAGTTTCGGACTAGCGGGAAGTGAGCAGTACTTC.